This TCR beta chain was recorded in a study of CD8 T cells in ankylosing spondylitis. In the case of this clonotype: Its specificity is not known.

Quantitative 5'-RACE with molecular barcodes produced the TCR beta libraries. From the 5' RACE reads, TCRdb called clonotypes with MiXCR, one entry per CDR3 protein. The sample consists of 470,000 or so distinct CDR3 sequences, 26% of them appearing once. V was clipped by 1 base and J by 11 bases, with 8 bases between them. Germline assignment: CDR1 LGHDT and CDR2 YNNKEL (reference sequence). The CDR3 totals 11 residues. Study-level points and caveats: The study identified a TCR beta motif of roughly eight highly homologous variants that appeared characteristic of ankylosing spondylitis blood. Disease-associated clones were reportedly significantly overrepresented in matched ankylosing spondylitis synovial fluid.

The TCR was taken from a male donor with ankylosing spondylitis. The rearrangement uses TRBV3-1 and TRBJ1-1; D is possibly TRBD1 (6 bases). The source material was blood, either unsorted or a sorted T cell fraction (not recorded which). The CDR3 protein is CASSQGDRAFF. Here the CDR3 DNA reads TGTGCCAGCAGCCAAGGCGACAGGGCTTTCTTT.